This T cell receptor beta chain was recorded in a study of brain T cells in children with intractable seizures. TCRdb's copy holds only in-frame clones and misses some; the assay was immunoSEQ multiplex PCR. The sample includes tens of thousands of clones, 90% to 95% of them seen just once. Trimming cost V 3 bases and J 0 bases, with 11 bases left between them. The CDR3 is made up of 15 amino acids. This clone occurred once. The source of this sequence is a boy younger than two with tuberous sclerosis and intractable seizures. This specimen consisted of peripheral blood, obtained at surgery. This chain links TRBV23-1 with TRBJ1-2; a possible D gene is TRBD1 (6 bases). TRBV23-1 is identified as an open reading frame with a role that is uncertain. CDR3 DNA sequence: TGCGCCAGCAGTCAGGGCAGGGGAGCTAACTATGGCTACACCTTC. It translates to CASSQGRGANYGYTF.